This T cell receptor (beta chain) came from a study of human T cells and chemical hapten exposure. The wider study: The patients, most of them female, presented with alopecia areata, totalis or universalis. The study's findings and limits: Counts of TCRs above 1 in 1000 frequency stayed unchanged with DPC sensitization. There was alopecia in the donors, so their immune response may differ from that of healthy people.

The time point: patch test 1, 2 weeks after DPC sensitization. Indicated treatment: therapeutic diphenylcyclopropenone sensitization with weekly scalp DPC. Remarks on this clonotype: No antigen is known for it.

CDR3 length: 15 residues. Germline V CDR1 and CDR2: SGHAT, FQDESV (reference sequence). V was pared by 4 bases and J by 0 bases, with 5 bases of the junction left unmatched. TCRdb analysed the RACE reads with MiXCR anew, one entry per CDR3 protein. The table lists about 120,000 distinct CDR3 sequences, roughly 15% of them singletons, with 0.7% to 0.95% in the top ten. The sample was whole blood, taken in connection with sensitization to the hapten diphenylcyclopropenone (DPC). This TCR was sampled from a man in his late teens or twenties with alopecia areata. Some clones in this sample may be carry-over from other donors' samples. J is TRBJ1-2 and V is TRBV11-1, with 7 bases aligning to TRBD1. The CDR3 region is CASSSEQGPNYGYTF. The DNA of the CDR3 is TGTGCCAGCAGCTCAGAACAGGGGCCTAACTATGGCTACACCTTC.